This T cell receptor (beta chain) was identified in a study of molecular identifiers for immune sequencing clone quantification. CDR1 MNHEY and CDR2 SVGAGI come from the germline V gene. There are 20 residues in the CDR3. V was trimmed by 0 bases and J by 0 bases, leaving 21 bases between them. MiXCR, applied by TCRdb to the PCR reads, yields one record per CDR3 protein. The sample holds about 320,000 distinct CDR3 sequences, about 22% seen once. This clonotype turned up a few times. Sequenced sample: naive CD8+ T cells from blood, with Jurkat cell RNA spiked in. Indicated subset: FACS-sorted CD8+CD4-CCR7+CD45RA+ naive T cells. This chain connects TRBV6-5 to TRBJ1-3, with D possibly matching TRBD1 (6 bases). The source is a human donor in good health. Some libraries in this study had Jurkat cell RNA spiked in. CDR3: CASSYSYRQGGGLSGNTIYF. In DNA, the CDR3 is TGTGCCAGCAGTTACTCGTACCGCCAAGGAGGGGGGCTCTCTGGAAACACCATATATTTT.